This T cell receptor beta chain was captured by sequencing in a study of blood T cell repertoires in COVID-19. Looking at the study overall: Acute and convalescent COVID-19 specimens originated in the United States, Italy and Spain.

Assay: immunoSEQ multiplex PCR; the TCRdb copy retains only in-frame clones and omits some. The sample lists approximately 29,000 clones, 85% to 95% seen once, with approximately 0.88% in the top ten. The CDR3 extends over 12 amino acids. Between the trimmed V and J ends, which lost 1 base and 7 bases, there was a span of 7 bases. CDR1 is KGHDR and CDR2 is SFDVKD in the germline V gene. Sequenced: peripheral blood. The chain joins TRBV24-1 to TRBJ2-7; D is possibly TRBD1 (6 bases). The TCR was taken from a woman in her seventies with COVID-19, enrolled during active disease. The CDR3 coding sequence is TGTGCCACCAGTGATTTCAGGGGTGAGCAGTACTTC. Protein product: CATSDFRGEQYF.